The 14 T cell receptor beta chains below come from one sample, sequenced in a study of tumor-infiltrating lymphocytes in localized non-small cell lung cancer. TCRdb's copy holds only in-frame clones and misses some; the assay was immunoSEQ multiplex PCR. The sample shows approximately 8,000 clones, 65% to 80% of them seen only once. The material sequenced was lung tumor tissue. The receptors come from a human donor with non-small cell lung cancer.

This clone was seen a handful of times. The chain couples TRBV4-1 to TRBJ2-3, with 7 bases fitting TRBD2. The V segment lost 9 bases and the J segment 2 bases; nucleotides outside the gene matches: 11. CDR3 length equals 15 residues. CDR1 and CDR2 (germline): MGHRA, YSYEKL. The CDR3 is CASSSGTILTDTQYF. The CDR3 DNA follows: TGCGCCAGTTCTTCCGGGACTATTCTCACAGATACGCAGTATTTT.

This chain joins TRBV2 and TRBJ2-1; the D is unclear. CDR3 length equals 13 residues. Trimming pared 0 bases from V and 12 bases from J, leaving 12 bases between. Looked up from germline, CDR1 is SNHLY and CDR2 is FYNNEI. CDR3 in amino acids: CASSEAGKGMQFF. DNA of the CDR3: TGTGCCAGCAGTGAAGCGGGCAAAGGTATGCAGTTCTTC.

This clone showed up just a few times. V gene TRBV7-2 combines with J gene TRBJ2-5, with D perhaps TRBD1 (5 bases). V was pared by 1 base and J by 5 bases, with 14 bases between. The CDR3 spans 15 residues. The germline CDR1 and CDR2 sequences are SGHTA and FQGNSA. The CDR3 coding sequence is TGTGCCAGCAGCTTAGGGCAGGGCCCGTGGGAGACCCAGTACTTC. It codes for CASSLGQGPWETQYF.

Within the sample, this clone is medium-sized. The rearrangement uses TRBV6-5 and TRBJ2-6; D is uncertain. Deletions cut 8 bases from V and 2 bases from J, with 7 bases between. The CDR3 totals 13 residues. Germline V gives CDR1 MNHEY, CDR2 SVGAGI. This CDR3 is CASSRTGANVLTF. The CDR3 DNA is TGTGCCAGCTCACGTACTGGGGCCAACGTCCTGACTTTC.

V usage is TRBV4-3 and J usage is TRBJ1-5; D call uncertain. The germline gives CDR1 LGHNA, CDR2 YSLEER. Trimming removed 1 base from V and 4 bases from J, with 14 bases in between. The CDR3 has 16 residues. CDR3 sequence: CASSQGTHRLNQPQHF. The CDR3, as DNA: TGCGCCAGCAGCCAAGGAACCCACAGACTTAATCAGCCCCAGCATTTT.

The chain recombines TRBV11-2 with TRBJ2-2, with D uncertain. V shed 3 bases and J shed 4 bases, with 21 bases lying between them. The CDR3 covers 18 residues. Germline CDR1 reads SGHAT; CDR2 reads FQNNGV. Written as DNA, the CDR3 is TGTGCCAGCAGCTTGACTCCTCAGGACGGAGCGATCACCGGGGAGCTGTTTTTT. Translated, it gives CASSLTPQDGAITGELFF.

This chain links TRBV28 with TRBJ2-7; 7 bases match TRBD1. Germline CDR1 reads MDHEN; CDR2 reads SYDVKM. V shed 6 bases and J 5 bases; nucleotides not matched to a gene: 13. The CDR3 length is 15 residues. The CDR3 nucleotides are TGTGCCAGCAGCCCCCACGACAGGGAATATCACGAGCAGTACTTC. Its translation: CASSPHDREYHEQYF. The complete variable domain, with remaining parts taken from reference TRBV28 and TRBJ2-7, reads DVKVTQSSRYLVKRTGEKVFLECVQDMDHENMFWYRQDPGLGLRLIYFSYDVKMKEKGDIPEGYSVSREKKERFSLILESASTNQTSMYLCASSPHDREYHEQYFGPGTRLTVT.

The chain has TRBV7-9 and TRBJ2-7, with D tentatively TRBD2 (7 bases). The CDR3 length is 12 residues. In germline, CDR1 is SEHNR, CDR2 FQNEAQ (reference sequence). V lost 5 bases, J lost 6 bases, and 11 bases lay in between. The CDR3 DNA is TGTGCCAGCAGCCGTGGGGGGGCCGAGCAGTACTTC. This encodes CASSRGGAEQYF.

The CDR3 spells CASSIGAAGWTREQYF. CDR3 DNA sequence: TGTGCCAGCAGCATCGGGGCGGCGGGTTGGACCCGAGAGCAGTACTTC. The V call is TRBV7-8, the J call TRBJ2-7; TRBD1 or TRBD2 may be the D gene (5 bases each). The CDR3 totals 16 residues. The ends were cut back, 5 bases at V and 7 bases at J, with 24 bases in the middle. Germline CDR1 reads SGHVS; CDR2 reads FQNEAQ.

As for this clone: A junction end diverges from the germline sequence, so it may reflect a read error. This rearrangement joins TRBV28 to TRBJ1-2, with D tentatively TRBD1 (5 bases). Germline V gene lookup returns CDR1 MDHEN and CDR2 SYDVKM. The CDR3 runs 14 residues. The CDR3 bases are TGTGCCATTACAGAACACGTGGGGGACTACGGCTACACCTTC. The encoded protein is CAITEHVGDYGYTF.

The V gene is TRBV5-8, the J gene TRBJ2-5; no clear D gene. The CDR3 spans 13 residues. V shed 4 bases and J shed 3 bases, with 10 bases lying between them. Germline V gene lookup returns CDR1 SGHTS and CDR2 YDEGEE. CDR3 sequence (DNA): TGTGCCAGCAGCGGCGACAAGGAAGAGACCCAGTACTTC. Translation gives CASSGDKEETQYF.

This clone counts as medium-sized. The chain recombines TRBV10-1 with TRBJ2-3; 8 nucleotides align to TRBD1. Germline V gives CDR1 WNHNN, CDR2 SYGVQD (reference sequence). V shed 4 bases, J shed 1 base, and the junction held 7 bases outside the gene matches. The CDR3 covers 16 residues. The CDR3 sequence: CASSGGPDRGTDTQYF. In DNA, the CDR3 is TGCGCCAGCAGTGGGGGACCGGACAGGGGCACAGATACGCAGTATTTT.

The chain combines TRBV27 with TRBJ2-5, with 9 bases fitting TRBD2. This CDR3 has 14 residues. CDR1 and CDR2 (germline): MNHEY, SMNVEV (reference sequence). Trimming took 6 bases from V and 5 from J; bases not matched to a gene: 7. CDR3 amino acids: CASRPSGEGETQYF. The CDR3 region has the DNA TGTGCCAGCAGGCCTAGCGGGGAAGGGGAGACCCAGTACTTC.

The J gene is TRBJ1-5, the V gene TRBV6-5; D gene ambiguous. Trimming took off 6 bases at V and 0 bases at J, with 9 bases between the two ends. Germline V gene sequence: CDR1 MNHEY, CDR2 SVGAGI. This CDR3 spans 14 amino acids. The CDR3 DNA reads as TGTGCCAGCAGCCAGCAGAATAGCAATCAGCCCCAGCATTTT. It encodes CASSQQNSNQPQHF.